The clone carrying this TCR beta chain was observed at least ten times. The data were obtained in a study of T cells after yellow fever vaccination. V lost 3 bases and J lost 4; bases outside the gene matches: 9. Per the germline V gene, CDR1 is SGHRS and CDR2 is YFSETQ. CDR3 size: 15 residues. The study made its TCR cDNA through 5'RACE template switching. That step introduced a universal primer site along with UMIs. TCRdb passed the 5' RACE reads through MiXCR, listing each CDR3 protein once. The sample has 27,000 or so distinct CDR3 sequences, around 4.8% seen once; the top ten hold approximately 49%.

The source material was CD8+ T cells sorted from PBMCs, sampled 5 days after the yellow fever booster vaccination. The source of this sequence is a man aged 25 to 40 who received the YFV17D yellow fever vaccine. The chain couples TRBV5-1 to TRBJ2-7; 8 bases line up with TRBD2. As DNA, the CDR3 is TGCGCCAGCAGCTCACCGGGGAGCGGGAGTTACGAGCAGTACTTC. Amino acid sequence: CASSSPGSGSYEQYF.